This is a list of T cell receptor beta chains from one sample in a study of a mutant IDH1 vaccine in newly diagnosed glioma. Generated by immunoSEQ multiplex PCR, the TCRdb table keeps only in-frame clones and is missing some. The repertoire holds 25,000 to 30,000 clones, with approximately 80% as singletons. Which antigens these TCRs recognize remains unknown. The material sequenced was PBMCs, taken from a glioma patient whose treatment included an IDH1 peptide vaccine. These receptors all come from a woman in her 30s with glioma. CDR3s include the opening cysteine and the closing phenylalanine or tryptophan. Each record gives: clone size, V gene, J gene, D gene, CDR3 protein, CDR3 DNA. The D gene is left open where the match is weak. Size is omitted from some rows. Given values are once, few, many or a class for expanded clones.

NA	TRBV6-5	TRBJ1-6	NA	CASSYSEVRGNSPLHF	TGTGCCAGCAGTTACTCGGAGGTTCGGGGTAATTCACCCCTCCACTTT
NA	TRBV5-6	TRBJ1-5	NA	CASSLRGLSTSNQPQHF	TGTGCCAGCAGCTTGAGGGGACTCTCGACTAGCAATCAGCCCCAGCATTTT
few	TRBV30	TRBJ1-1	NA	CAWSSWTPNTEAFF	TGTGCCTGGAGTAGTTGGACGCCGAACACTGAAGCTTTCTTT
NA	TRBV19	TRBJ2-1	NA	CASSIEPYNEQFF	TGTGCCAGTAGTATAGAGCCTTACAATGAGCAGTTCTTC
NA	TRBV7-8	TRBJ1-1	TRBD1	CASSLPQTGGGTEAFF	TGTGCCAGCAGCTTACCGCAGACAGGGGGCGGGACTGAAGCTTTCTTT
NA	TRBV5-6	TRBJ2-7	TRBD1	CASSLYGTGELYEQYF	TGTGCCAGCAGCTTGTATGGGACAGGGGAGCTCTACGAGCAGTACTTC
few	TRBV7-2	TRBJ1-1	NA	CASSLGSGRGITFF	TGTGCCAGCAGCTTAGGGTCGGGACGCGGGATTACTTTCTTT
NA	TRBV2	TRBJ2-3	TRBD2	CASRKTSSGVTDTQYF	TGTGCCAGCAGGAAGACATCTAGCGGGGTCACAGATACGCAGTATTTT
NA	TRBV9	TRBJ2-2	TRBD2	CASSGKRGLNTGELFF	TGTGCCAGCAGCGGCAAGCGGGGGCTGAACACCGGGGAGCTGTTTTTT
NA	TRBV29-1	TRBJ1-5	NA	CSVDGGIGQPQHF	TGCAGCGTTGATGGGGGGATTGGGCAGCCCCAGCATTTT
NA	TRBV29-1	TRBJ2-2	NA	CSVDATGELFF	TGCAGCGTTGACGCCACCGGGGAGCTGTTTTTT
NA	TRBV7-2	TRBJ2-7	NA	CASSPTGAFYEQYF	TGTGCCAGCAGCCCGACCGGTGCCTTCTACGAGCAGTACTTC
NA	TRBV19	TRBJ1-2	NA	CASSLPGGSYGYTF	TGTGCCAGTAGTCTCCCGGGGGGGTCCTATGGCTACACCTTC
NA	TRBV27	TRBJ2-7	NA	CASSSSYEQYF	TGTGCCAGCAGTTCGTCCTACGAGCAGTACTTC
once	TRBV20-1	TRBJ2-5	NA	CSAREETQYF	TGCAGTGCTAGAGAAGAGACCCAGTACTTC
NA	TRBV5-1	TRBJ1-1	TRBD1	CASSFWTGDIMNTEAFF	TGCGCCAGCAGCTTTTGGACAGGGGATATCATGAACACTGAAGCTTTCTTT
NA	TRBV5-4	TRBJ2-7	TRBD2	CASSFILAGTPYEQYF	TGTGCCAGCAGTTTCATACTAGCGGGGACACCCTACGAGCAGTACTTC
NA	TRBV5-4	TRBJ1-2	TRBD1	CASSSGTGWNPYGYTF	TGTGCCAGCAGCTCCGGGACAGGATGGAACCCCTATGGCTACACCTTC
NA	TRBV19	TRBJ1-6	NA	CASSRSGYNSPLHF	TGTGCCAGTAGTAGGAGCGGCTATAATTCACCCCTCCACTTT
NA	TRBV7-9	TRBJ2-7	TRBD1	CASSSDRGSYEQYF	TGTGCCAGCAGCTCGGACAGGGGATCCTACGAGCAGTACTTC
once	TRBV5-6	TRBJ1-1	NA	CASSLGATGRNTEAFF	TGTGCCAGCAGCTTGGGGGCGACGGGGCGGAACACTGAAGCTTTCTTT
NA	TRBV11-2	TRBJ2-7	TRBD2	CASSSPGGEQYF	TGTGCCAGCAGCTCGCCGGGGGGGGAGCAGTACTTC
NA	TRBV25-1	TRBJ2-7	NA	CASSGQYEQYF	TGTGCCAGCAGCGGCCAGTACGAGCAGTACTTC
few	TRBV4-3	TRBJ2-7	NA	CASSQDPLATYEQYF	TGCGCCAGCAGCCAAGATCCCCTCGCGACGTACGAGCAGTACTTC
NA	TRBV7-2	TRBJ1-1	TRBD1	CASSGQGAPLGTEAFF	TGTGCCAGCAGCGGACAGGGGGCTCCCCTAGGCACTGAAGCTTTCTTT
few	TRBV9	TRBJ1-1	NA	CASSPQTKGRGTEAFF	TGTGCCAGCAGCCCCCAAACCAAGGGAAGGGGCACTGAAGCTTTCTTT
NA	TRBV5-4	TRBJ2-7	NA	CASSFGGANYEQYF	TGTGCCAGCAGCTTTGGAGGGGCGAACTACGAGCAGTACTTC
NA	TRBV9	TRBJ1-1	NA	CASSPSNTEAFF	TGTGCCAGCAGCCCGTCCAACACTGAAGCTTTCTTT
NA	TRBV7-9	TRBJ2-5	TRBD1	CASSLRQGVQETQYF	TGTGCCAGCAGCTTAAGGCAGGGGGTCCAAGAGACCCAGTACTTC
NA	TRBV18	TRBJ1-1	NA	CASSPSPNEAEAFF	TGTGCCAGCTCACCTTCACCTAACGAGGCTGAAGCTTTCTTT
NA	TRBV7-9	TRBJ2-3	NA	CASSAQEPGPDTQYF	TGTGCCAGCAGCGCCCAGGAGCCGGGCCCAGATACGCAGTATTTT
NA	TRBV6-6	TRBJ2-3	NA	CASSAPGVRTDTQYF	TGTGCCAGCTCGGCCCCAGGGGTACGCACAGATACGCAGTATTTT
NA	TRBV5-4	TRBJ2-7	TRBD1	CASSLAAGTDSYEQYF	TGTGCCAGCAGCTTGGCAGCCGGGACAGATTCCTACGAGCAGTACTTC
NA	TRBV2	TRBJ2-2	NA	CASSGANTGELFF	TGTGCCAGCAGTGGGGCGAACACCGGGGAGCTGTTTTTT
NA	TRBV7-2	TRBJ2-3	NA	CASSLVGLRGTDTQYF	TGTGCCAGCAGCTTAGTGGGCTTAAGGGGGACAGATACGCAGTATTTT
NA	TRBV15	TRBJ2-3	NA	CATSFLGGASETDTQYF	TGTGCCACCAGTTTTCTGGGGGGGGCTTCGGAAACAGATACGCAGTATTTT
NA	TRBV7-8	TRBJ2-5	NA	CASSSGESETQYF	TGTGCCAGCAGCTCCGGGGAATCGGAGACCCAGTACTTC
NA	TRBV4-2	TRBJ1-2	NA	CASSQGRGWNYGYTF	TGTGCCAGCAGCCAAGGGCGTGGGTGGAACTATGGCTACACCTTC
NA	TRBV4-2	TRBJ2-6	NA	CASSQEGAGANVLTF	TGTGCCAGCAGCCAAGAGGGGGCTGGGGCCAACGTCCTGACTTTC
few	TRBV5-1	TRBJ1-1	NA	CASSSTGYTEAFF	TGCGCCAGCTCCTCGACCGGCTACACTGAAGCTTTCTTT
NA	TRBV30	TRBJ1-2	NA	CAWNEFPQSGYGYTF	TGTGCCTGGAATGAGTTCCCACAATCGGGCTATGGCTACACCTTC
once	TRBV30	TRBJ2-4	NA	CAGGPDDGKNIQYF	TGTGCCGGGGGACCGGACGACGGCAAAAACATTCAGTACTTC